This T cell receptor beta chain is drawn from a study of beta chain features in type 1 diabetes. The study's findings and limits: Shortening of TCRB CDR3s, moderate but significant, appeared in all four CD4+ subsets of Type 1 diabetes patients.

TCRB transcripts that were expressed got sequenced, as all of the isolated RNA had been reverse transcribed. Sequencing used immunoSEQ multiplex PCR; TCRdb keeps in-frame clones, though not all of them. The sample carries some 250,000 clones, roughly 11% recorded once. CDR1 is SGHRS, CDR2 YFSETQ, per germline. V was trimmed by 6 bases and J by 5 bases, leaving 14 bases between them. The CDR3 is 13 amino acids. Notes on this clone: Its antigen is unidentified.

This chain links TRBV5-1 with TRBJ2-5; D perhaps matches TRBD2 (5 bases). The sequence was collected from a man under 40 with type 1 diabetes. The specimen sequenced was naive CD4+ T cells from blood. The CDR3 here is CASNDASGETQYF. In DNA, the CDR3 is TGCGCCAGCAATGACGCGTCGGGGGAGACCCAGTACTTC.